The 2 T cell receptor beta chains in this list originate from one sample, sequenced in a study of blood T cells in healthy people across ages. A second PCR of about 6 to 12 cycles used a sample-barcoded 5' primer and a J-beta primer mix. One entry per CDR3 protein results from TCRdb running MiXCR on the 5' RACE reads. The sample has 650,000 to 1,000,000 distinct CDR3 sequences, about 36% seen once; the top ten hold about an eighth. Sequenced input: blood. These receptors were taken from a man aged 18-30 years in good health.

V and J are TRBV20-1 and TRBJ2-7, with 9 nucleotides matching TRBD2. This CDR3 has 18 residues. V dropped 0 bases and J dropped 0; count of bases not matched to a gene: 12. Germline CDR1 is DFQATT and CDR2 is SNEGSKA (reference sequence). DNA of the CDR3: TGCAGTGCTAGAGATTCCGCCTTAGCGGGAGACAACTCCTACGAGCAGTACTTC. This translates into CSARDSALAGDNSYEQYF.

As for this clonotype: One base away lies a much larger clone, so this may be a sequencing read error. The rearrangement joins TRBV20-1 to TRBJ2-4; 10 positions match TRBD2. The last part of the DNA fits TRBJ2-7 better; the J call may be wrong. The V gene's germline CDR1 is DFQATT and CDR2 SNEGSKA (reference sequence). This CDR3 is built from 15 residues. The CDR3 region is CSAWDLAGDSYEQYF. As DNA, the CDR3 is TGCAGTGCTTGGGACCTAGCGGGGGATTCCTACGAGCAGTACTTC.